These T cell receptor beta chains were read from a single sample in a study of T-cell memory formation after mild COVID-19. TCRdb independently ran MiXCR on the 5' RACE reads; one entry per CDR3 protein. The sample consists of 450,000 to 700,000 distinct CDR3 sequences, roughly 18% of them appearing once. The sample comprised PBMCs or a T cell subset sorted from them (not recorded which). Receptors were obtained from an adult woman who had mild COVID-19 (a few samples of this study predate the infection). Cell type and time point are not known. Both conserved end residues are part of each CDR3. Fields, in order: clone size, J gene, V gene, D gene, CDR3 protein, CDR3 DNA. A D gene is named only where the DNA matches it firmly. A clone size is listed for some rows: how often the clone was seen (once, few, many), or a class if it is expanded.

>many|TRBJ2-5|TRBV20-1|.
CSARDFDRLVGGQETQYF
TGCAGTGCTAGAGATTTCGACCGACTAGTAGGCGGACAAGAGACCCAGTACTTC
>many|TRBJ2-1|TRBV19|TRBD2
CASSIDGRDYPTSEQFF
TGTGCCAGTAGTATAGATGGGAGGGACTACCCTACATCAGAGCAGTTCTTC
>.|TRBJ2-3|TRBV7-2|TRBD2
CASSSPLAGAPDTQYF
TGTGCCAGCAGCTCACCACTAGCGGGAGCCCCAGATACGCAGTATTTT
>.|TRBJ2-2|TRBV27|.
CASSTARVYRNTGELFF
TGTGCCAGCAGTACCGCCCGGGTTTATCGTAACACCGGGGAGCTGTTTTTT
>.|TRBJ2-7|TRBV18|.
CASSPSPGSSYEQYF
TGTGCCAGCTCACCCTCCCCGGGAAGCTCCTACGAGCAGTACTTC
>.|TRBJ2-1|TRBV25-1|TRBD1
CASSEYKRQGAHEQFF
TGTGCCAGCAGTGAATATAAGAGACAGGGGGCCCATGAGCAGTTCTTC
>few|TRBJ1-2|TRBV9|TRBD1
CASSLGAGTVDYGYTF
TGTGCCAGCAGCCTGGGGGCCGGGACAGTTGACTATGGCTACACCTTC
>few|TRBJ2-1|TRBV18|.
CASSGLPYNEQFF
TGTGCCAGCTCAGGGCTCCCCTACAATGAGCAGTTCTTC
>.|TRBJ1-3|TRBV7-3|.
CASSLYSGNTIYF
TGTGCCAGCAGCTTATACTCTGGAAACACCATATATTTT
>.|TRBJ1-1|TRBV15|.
CATSGPGSTEAFF
TGTGCCACCAGTGGACCGGGGAGCACTGAAGCTTTCTTT
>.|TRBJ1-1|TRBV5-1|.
CASSKQASNTEAFF
TGCGCCAGCAGCAAACAGGCTTCGAACACTGAAGCTTTCTTT
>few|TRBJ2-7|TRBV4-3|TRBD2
CASSHGTSGRAFPYEQYF
TGCGCCAGCAGCCACGGGACTAGCGGGAGGGCCTTCCCCTACGAGCAGTACTTC
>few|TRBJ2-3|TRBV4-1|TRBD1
CASSQEGGQGAIGQDTQYF
TGCGCCAGCAGCCAAGAGGGGGGACAGGGGGCTATTGGTCAAGATACGCAGTATTTT
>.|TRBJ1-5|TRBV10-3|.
CAISGSQGLGNQPQHF
TGTGCCATCAGTGGCTCTCAGGGGTTGGGCAATCAGCCCCAGCATTTT
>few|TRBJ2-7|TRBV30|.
CAWSEGFSYEQYF
TGTGCCTGGAGTGAAGGGTTCTCCTACGAGCAGTACTTC
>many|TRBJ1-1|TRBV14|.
CASSPGLNTEAFF
TGTGCCAGCAGCCCGGGCCTGAACACTGAAGCTTTCTTT
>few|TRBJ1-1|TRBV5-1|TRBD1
CASSPPGQGEAFF
TGCGCCAGCAGCCCACCGGGACAGGGTGAAGCTTTCTTT
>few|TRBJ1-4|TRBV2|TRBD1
CASMPGQANEKLFF
TGTGCCAGCATGCCGGGACAGGCTAATGAAAAACTGTTTTTT
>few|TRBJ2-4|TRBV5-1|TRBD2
CASSLGLAGGLAKNIQYF
TGCGCCAGCAGCTTGGGGCTAGCGGGAGGGCTAGCCAAAAACATTCAGTACTTC
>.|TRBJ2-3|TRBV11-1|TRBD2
CASSLRLAGGSLRLDTQYF
TGTGCCAGCAGCTTGCGGCTAGCGGGAGGCTCCCTACGATTAGATACGCAGTATTTT
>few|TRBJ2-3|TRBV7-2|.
CASSLQGGPSDTQYF
TGTGCCAGCAGCTTACAGGGGGGTCCCTCAGATACGCAGTATTTT
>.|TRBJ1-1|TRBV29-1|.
CSVTELYTEAFF
TGCAGCGTCACGGAACTATACACTGAAGCTTTCTTT
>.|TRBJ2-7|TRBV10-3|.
CAISESETPSSYEQYF
TGTGCCATCAGTGAGTCGGAGACACCCAGCTCCTACGAGCAGTACTTC
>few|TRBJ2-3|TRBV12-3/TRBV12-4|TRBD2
CASSFIPLLAAHTDTQYF
TGTGCCAGCAGCTTTATTCCCCTACTAGCGGCCCACACAGATACGCAGTATTTT
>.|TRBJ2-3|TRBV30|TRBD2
CAWTIVSGTTDTQYF
TGTGCCTGGACAATAGTTAGCGGGACCACAGATACGCAGTATTTT
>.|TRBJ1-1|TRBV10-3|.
CAISDRSQANTEAFF
TGTGCCATCAGTGATAGGTCGCAGGCCAACACTGAAGCTTTCTTT
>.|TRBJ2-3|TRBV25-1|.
CASSETSTDTQYF
TGTGCCAGCAGTGAGACTAGCACAGATACGCAGTATTTT
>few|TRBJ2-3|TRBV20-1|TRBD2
CSATNSGRDTQYF
TGCAGTGCTACCAATAGCGGGAGAGATACGCAGTATTTT